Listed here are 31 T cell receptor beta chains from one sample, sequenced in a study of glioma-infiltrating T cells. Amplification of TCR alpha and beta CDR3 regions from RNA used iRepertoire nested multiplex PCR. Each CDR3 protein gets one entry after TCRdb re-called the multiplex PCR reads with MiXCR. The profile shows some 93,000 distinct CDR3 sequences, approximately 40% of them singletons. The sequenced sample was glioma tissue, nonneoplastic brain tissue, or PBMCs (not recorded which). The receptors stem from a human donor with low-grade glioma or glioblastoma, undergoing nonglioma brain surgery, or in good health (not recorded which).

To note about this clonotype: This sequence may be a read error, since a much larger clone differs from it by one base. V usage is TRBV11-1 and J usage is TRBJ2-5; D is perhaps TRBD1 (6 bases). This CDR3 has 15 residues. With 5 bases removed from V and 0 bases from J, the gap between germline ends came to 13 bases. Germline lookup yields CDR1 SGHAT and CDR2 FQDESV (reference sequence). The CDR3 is CASSQDSNYQETQYF. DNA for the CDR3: TGTGCCAGCAGCCAGGACAGCAACTACCAAGAGACCCAGTACTTC.

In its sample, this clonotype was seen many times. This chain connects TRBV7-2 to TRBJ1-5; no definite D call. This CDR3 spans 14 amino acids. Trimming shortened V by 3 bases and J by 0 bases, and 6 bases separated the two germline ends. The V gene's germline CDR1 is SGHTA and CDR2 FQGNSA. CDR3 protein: CASSFQLSNQPQHF. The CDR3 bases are TGTGCCAGCAGCTTCCAGCTTAGCAATCAGCCCCAGCATTTT.

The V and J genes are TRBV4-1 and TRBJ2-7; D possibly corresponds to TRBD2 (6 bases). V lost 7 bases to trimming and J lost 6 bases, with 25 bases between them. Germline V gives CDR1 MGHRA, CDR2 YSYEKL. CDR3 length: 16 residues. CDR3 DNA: TGCGCCAGCAAGGAGGGCTGGGGTCGGGGGTTGTCCGAGCAGTACTTC. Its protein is CASKEGWGRGLSEQYF.

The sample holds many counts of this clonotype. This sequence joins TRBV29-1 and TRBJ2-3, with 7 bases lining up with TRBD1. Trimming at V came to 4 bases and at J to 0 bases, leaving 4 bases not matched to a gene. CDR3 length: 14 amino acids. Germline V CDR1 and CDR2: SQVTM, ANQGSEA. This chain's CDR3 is CSVAPGQSTDTQYF. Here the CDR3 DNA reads TGCAGCGTTGCGCCGGGACAGAGCACAGATACGCAGTATTTT.

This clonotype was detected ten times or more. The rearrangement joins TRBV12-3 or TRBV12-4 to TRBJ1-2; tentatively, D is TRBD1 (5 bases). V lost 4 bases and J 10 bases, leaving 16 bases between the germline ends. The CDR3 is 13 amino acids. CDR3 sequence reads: CASSSDKGKIYTF. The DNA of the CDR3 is TGTGCCAGCAGTTCGGACAAGGGAAAAATCTACACCTTC.

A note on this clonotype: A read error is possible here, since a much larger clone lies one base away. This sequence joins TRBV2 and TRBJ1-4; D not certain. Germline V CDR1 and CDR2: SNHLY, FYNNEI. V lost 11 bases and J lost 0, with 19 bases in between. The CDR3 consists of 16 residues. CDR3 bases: TGTGCCTGCACCGGGAGAGGGATAGCAACTAATGAAAAACTGTTTTTT. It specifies CACTGRGIATNEKLFF.

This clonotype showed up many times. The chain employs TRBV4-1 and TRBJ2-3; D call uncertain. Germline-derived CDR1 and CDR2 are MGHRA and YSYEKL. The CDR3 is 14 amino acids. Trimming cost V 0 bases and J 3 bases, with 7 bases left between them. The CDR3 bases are TGCGCCAGCAGCCAAGAATCCAGGACAGATACGCAGTATTTT. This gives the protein CASSQESRTDTQYF.

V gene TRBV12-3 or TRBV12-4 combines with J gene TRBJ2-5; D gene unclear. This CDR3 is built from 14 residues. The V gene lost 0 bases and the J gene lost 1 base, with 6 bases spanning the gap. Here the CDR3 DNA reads TGTGCCAGCAGTTTAGCTAGCACCCAAGAGACCCAGTACTTC. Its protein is CASSLASTQETQYF.

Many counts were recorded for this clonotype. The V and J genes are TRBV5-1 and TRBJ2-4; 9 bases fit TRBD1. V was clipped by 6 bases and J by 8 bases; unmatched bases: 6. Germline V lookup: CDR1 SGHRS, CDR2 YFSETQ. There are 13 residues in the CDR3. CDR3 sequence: CASTPTGGDIQYF. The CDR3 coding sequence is TGCGCCAGCACCCCGACAGGGGGGGACATTCAGTACTTC.

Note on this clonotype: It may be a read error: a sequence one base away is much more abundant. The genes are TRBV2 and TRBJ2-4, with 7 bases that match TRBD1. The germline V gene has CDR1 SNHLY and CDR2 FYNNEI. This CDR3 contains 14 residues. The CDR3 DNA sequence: TGTGCCAGCAGTGAAGCAGGGGGCGGAAACGTTCAGTACTTC. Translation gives CASSEAGGGNVQYF. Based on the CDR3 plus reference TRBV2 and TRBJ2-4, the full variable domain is EPEVTQTPSHQVTQMGQEVILRCVPISNHLYFYWYRQILGQKVEFLVSFYNNEISEKSEIFDDQFSVERPDGSNFTLKIRSTKLEDSAMYFCASSEAGGGNVQYFGAGTRLSVL.

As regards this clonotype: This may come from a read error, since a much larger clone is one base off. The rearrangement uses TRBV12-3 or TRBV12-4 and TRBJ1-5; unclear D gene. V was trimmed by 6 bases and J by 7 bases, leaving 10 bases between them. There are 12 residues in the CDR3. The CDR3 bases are TGTGCCAGCAGCCTCATGGCGCAGCCCCAGCATTTT. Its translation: CASSLMAQPQHF.

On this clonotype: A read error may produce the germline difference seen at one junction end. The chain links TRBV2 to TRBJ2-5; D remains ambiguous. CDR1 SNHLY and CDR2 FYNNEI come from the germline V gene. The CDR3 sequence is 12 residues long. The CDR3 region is CASSPFSGTQYF. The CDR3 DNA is TGTGCTAGCAGTCCGTTTTCAGGGACCCAGTACTTC. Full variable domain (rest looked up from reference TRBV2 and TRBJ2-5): EPEVTQTPSHQVTQMGQEVILRCVPISNHLYFYWYRQILGQKVEFLVSFYNNEISEKSEIFDDQFSVERPDGSNFTLKIRSTKLEDSAMYFCASSPFSGTQYFGPGTRLLVL.

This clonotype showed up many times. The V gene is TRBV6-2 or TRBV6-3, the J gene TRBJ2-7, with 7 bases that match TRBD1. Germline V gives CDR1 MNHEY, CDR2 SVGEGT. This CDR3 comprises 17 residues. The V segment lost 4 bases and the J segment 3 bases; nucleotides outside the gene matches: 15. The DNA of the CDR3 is TGTGCCAGCAGTTTTAGTCGTCTGGGACAGACAATCTACGAGCAGTACTTC. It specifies CASSFSRLGQTIYEQYF.

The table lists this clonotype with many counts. CDR3 region: CASSLESGGVGKLFF. The CDR3 region has the DNA TGTGCCAGCAGCTTAGAGTCCGGGGGCGTTGGAAAACTGTTTTTT. V and J are TRBV7-9 and TRBJ1-4, with D perhaps TRBD1 (6 bases). Trimming pared 1 base from V and 10 bases from J, leaving 16 bases between. Germline loops: CDR1 SEHNR, CDR2 FQNEAQ (reference sequence). The CDR3 consists of 15 residues.

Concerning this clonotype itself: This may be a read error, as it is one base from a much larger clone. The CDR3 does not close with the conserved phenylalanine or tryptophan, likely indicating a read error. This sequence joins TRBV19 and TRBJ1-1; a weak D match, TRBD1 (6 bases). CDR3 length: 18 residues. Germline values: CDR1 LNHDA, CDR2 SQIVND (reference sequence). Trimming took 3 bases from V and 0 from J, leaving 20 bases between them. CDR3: CASSIITGSSSMNTEAFS. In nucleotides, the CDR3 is TGTGCCAGTAGTATTATAACAGGGTCATCTAGTATGAACACTGAAGCTTTCTCT.

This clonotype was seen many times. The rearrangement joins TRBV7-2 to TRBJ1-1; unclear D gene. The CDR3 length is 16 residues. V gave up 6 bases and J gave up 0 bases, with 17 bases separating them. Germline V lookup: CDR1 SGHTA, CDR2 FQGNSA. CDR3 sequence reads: CASRRILGSMNTEAFF. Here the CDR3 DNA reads TGTGCCAGCAGACGGATCCTTGGGAGTATGAACACTGAAGCTTTCTTT.

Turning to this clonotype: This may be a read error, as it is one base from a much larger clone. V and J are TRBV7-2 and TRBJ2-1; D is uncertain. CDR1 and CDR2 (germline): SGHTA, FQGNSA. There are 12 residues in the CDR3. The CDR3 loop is CASSLYDNEKFF. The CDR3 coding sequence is TGTGCCAGCAGCTTATATGACAATGAGAAGTTCTTC.

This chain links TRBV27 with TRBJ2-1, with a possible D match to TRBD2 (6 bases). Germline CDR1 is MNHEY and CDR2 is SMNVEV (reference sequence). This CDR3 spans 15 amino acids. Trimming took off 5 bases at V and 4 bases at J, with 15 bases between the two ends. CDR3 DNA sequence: TGTGCCAGCAGTCGTTTGGGGGGAGGATACAATGAGCAGTTCTTC. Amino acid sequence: CASSRLGGGYNEQFF.

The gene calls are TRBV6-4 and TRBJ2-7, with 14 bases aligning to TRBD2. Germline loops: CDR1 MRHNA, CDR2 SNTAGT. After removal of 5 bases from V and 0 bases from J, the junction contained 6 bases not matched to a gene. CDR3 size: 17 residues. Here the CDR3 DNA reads TGTGCCAGCAGTTTGACTAGCGGGGGGGGCAACTCCTACGAGCAGTACTTC. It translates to CASSLTSGGGNSYEQYF.

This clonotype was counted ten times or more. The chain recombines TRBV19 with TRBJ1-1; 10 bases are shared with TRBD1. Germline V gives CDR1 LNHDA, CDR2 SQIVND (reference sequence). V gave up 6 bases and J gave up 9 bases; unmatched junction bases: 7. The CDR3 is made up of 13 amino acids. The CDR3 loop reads CASRDRGSSQAFF. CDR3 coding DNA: TGTGCCAGTAGGGACAGGGGGTCCTCTCAAGCTTTCTTT.

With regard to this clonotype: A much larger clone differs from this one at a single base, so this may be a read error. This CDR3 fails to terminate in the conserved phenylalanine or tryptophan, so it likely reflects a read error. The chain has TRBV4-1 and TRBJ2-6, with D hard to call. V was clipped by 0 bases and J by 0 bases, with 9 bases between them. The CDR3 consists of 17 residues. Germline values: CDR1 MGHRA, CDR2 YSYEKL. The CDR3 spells CASSQDLIGSGANVLTL. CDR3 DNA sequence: TGCGCCAGCAGCCAAGATCTAATAGGCTCTGGGGCCAACGTCCTGACTCTC.

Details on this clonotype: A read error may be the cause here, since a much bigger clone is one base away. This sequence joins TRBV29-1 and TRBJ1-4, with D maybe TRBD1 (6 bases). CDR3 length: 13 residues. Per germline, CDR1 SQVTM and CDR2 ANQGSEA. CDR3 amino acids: CSVWTETNGKLFF. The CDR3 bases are TGCAGCGTTTGGACAGAGACTAATGGAAAACTGTTTTTT.

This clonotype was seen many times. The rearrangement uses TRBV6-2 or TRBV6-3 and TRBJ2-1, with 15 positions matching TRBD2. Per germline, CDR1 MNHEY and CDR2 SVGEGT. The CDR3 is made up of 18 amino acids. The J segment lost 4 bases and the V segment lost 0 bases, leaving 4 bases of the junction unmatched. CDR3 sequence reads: CASSYSGTSGRSYNEQFF. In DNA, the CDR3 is TGTGCCAGCAGTTACTCGGGGACTAGCGGGAGGTCTTACAATGAGCAGTTCTTC.

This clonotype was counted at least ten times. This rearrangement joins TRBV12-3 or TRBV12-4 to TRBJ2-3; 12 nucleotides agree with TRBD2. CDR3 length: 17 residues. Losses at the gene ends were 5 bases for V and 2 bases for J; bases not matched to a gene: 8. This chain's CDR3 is CASSPRLAGVLTDTQYF. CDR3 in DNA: TGTGCCAGCAGTCCTAGACTAGCGGGAGTGCTCACAGATACGCAGTATTTT.

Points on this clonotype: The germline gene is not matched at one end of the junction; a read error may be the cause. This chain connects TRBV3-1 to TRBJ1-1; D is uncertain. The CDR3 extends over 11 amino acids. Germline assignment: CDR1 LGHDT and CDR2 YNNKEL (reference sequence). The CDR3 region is CASTMNTEAFF. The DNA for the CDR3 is TGTGCCAGCACCATGAACACTGAAGCTTTTTTT.

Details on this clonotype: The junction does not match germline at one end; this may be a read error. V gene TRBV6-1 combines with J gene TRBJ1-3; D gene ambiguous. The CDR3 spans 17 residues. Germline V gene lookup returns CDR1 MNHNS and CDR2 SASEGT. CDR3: CPSSGRKGTASGNTIYF. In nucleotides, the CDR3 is TGTCCCAGCAGTGGACGAAAGGGCACCGCCTCTGGAAACACCATATATTTT.

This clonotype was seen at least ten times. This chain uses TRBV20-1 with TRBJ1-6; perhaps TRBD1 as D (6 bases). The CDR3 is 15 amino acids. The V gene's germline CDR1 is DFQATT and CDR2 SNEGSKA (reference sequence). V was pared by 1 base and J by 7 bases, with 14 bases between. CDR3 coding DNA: TGCAGTGCTAGAGTTGGGGGCGCCGGGAATTCACCCCTCCACTTT. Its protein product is CSARVGGAGNSPLHF.

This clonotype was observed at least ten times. Here the CDR3 reads CASSPKHRGTYNEQFF. The DNA for the CDR3 is TGTGCCAGCAGTCCAAAGCACAGGGGGACCTACAATGAGCAGTTCTTC. This chain joins TRBV7-8 and TRBJ2-1, with 8 bases identical to TRBD1. CDR1 SGHVS and CDR2 FQNEAQ come from the germline V gene. The CDR3 totals 16 residues. The V and J ends lost 6 bases and 2 bases, in that order; junction bases with no gene match: 9.

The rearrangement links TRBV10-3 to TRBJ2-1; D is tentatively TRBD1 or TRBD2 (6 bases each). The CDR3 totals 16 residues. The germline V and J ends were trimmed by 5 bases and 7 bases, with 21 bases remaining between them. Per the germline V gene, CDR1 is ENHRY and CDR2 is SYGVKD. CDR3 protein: CAISNGRGQGRNEQFF. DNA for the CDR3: TGTGCCATCAGTAACGGTCGGGGGCAAGGAAGAAATGAGCAGTTCTTC.

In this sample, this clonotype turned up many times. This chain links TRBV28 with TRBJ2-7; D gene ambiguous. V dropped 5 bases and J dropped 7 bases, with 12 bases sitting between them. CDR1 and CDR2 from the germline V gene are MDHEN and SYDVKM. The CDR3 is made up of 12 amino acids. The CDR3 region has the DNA TGTGCCAGCAGTCAACAGACGGTGGAGCAGTACTTC. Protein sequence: CASSQQTVEQYF.

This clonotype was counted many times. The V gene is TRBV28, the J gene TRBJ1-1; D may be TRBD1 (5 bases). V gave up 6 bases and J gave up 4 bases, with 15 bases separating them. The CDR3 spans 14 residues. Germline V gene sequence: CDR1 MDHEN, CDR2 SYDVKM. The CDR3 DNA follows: TGTGCCAGCAGCTTGATGGGGGGAGCCACTGAAGCTTTCTTT. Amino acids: CASSLMGGATEAFF. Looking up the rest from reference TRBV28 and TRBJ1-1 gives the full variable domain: DVKVTQSSRYLVKRTGEKVFLECVQDMDHENMFWYRQDPGLGLRLIYFSYDVKMKEKGDIPEGYSVSREKKERFSLILESASTNQTSMYLCASSLMGGATEAFFGQGTRLTVV.